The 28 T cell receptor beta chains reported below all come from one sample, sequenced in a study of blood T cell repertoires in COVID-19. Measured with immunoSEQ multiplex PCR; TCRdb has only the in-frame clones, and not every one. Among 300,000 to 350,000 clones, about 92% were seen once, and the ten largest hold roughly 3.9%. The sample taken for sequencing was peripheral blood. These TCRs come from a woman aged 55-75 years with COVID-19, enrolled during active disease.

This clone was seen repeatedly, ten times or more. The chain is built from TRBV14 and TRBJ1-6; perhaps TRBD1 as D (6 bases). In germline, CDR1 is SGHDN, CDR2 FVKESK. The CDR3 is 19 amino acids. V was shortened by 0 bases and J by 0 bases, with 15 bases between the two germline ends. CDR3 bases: TGTGCCAGCAGCCAAGATTGGGGGCAGGGAAGCTCCTATAATTCACCCCTCCACTTT. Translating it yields CASSQDWGQGSSYNSPLHF.

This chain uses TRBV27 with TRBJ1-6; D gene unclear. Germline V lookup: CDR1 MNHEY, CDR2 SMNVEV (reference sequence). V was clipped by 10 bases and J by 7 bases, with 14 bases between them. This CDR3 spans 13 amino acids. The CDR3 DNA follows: TGTGCCACTAGACGGTCACCGAATTCACCCCTCCACTTT. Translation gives CATRRSPNSPLHF.

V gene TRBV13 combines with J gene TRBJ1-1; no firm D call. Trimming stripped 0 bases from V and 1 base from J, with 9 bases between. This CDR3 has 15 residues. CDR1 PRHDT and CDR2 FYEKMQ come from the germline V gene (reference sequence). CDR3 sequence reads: CASSLGSWANTEAFF. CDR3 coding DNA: TGTGCCAGCAGCTTAGGCAGTTGGGCGAACACTGAAGCTTTCTTT.

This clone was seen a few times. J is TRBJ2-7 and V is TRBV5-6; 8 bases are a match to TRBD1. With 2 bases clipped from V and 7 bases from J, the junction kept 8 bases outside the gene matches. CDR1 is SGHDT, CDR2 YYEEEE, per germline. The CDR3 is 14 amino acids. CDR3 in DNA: TGTGCCAGCAGCTTTGGGCAGGGGGCGTGGGAGCAGTACTTC. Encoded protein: CASSFGQGAWEQYF. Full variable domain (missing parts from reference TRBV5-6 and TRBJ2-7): DAGVTQSPTHLIKTRGQQVTLRCSPKSGHDTVSWYQQALGQGPQFIFQYYEEEERQRGNFPDRFSGHQFPNYSSELNVNALLLGDSALYLCASSFGQGAWEQYFGPGTRLTVT.

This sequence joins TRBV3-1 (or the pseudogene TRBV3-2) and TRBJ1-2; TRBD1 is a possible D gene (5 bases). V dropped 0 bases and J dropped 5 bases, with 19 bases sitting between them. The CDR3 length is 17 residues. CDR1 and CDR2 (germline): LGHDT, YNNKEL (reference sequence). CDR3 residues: CASSQELQTEYRYGYTF. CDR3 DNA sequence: TGTGCCAGCAGCCAAGAACTTCAGACAGAATACCGTTATGGCTACACCTTC.

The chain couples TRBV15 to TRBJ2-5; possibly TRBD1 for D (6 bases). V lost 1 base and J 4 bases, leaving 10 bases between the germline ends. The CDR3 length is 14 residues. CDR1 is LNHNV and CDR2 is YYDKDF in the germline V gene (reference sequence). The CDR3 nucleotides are TGTGCCACCAGCAGAGCAGGGGCACTAGAGACCCAGTACTTC. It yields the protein CATSRAGALETQYF.

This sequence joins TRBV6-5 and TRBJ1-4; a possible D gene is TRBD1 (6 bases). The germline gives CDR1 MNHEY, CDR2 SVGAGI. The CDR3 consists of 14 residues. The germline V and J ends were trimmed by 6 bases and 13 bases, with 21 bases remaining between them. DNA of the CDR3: TGTGCCAGCAGGCTAGGGACACCCCCGGGCGCACTGTTTTTT. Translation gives CASRLGTPPGALFF.

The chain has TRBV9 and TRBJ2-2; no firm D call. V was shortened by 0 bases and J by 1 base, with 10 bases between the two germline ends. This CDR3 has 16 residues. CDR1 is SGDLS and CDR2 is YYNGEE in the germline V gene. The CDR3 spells CASSVDSSGNTGELFF. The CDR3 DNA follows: TGTGCCAGCAGCGTAGACAGCTCCGGGAACACCGGGGAGCTGTTTTTT.

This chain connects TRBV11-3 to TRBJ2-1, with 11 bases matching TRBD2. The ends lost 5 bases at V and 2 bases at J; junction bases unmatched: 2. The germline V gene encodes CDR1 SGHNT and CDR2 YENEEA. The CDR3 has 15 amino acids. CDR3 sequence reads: CASSVSGGAYNEQFF. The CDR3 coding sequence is TGTGCCAGCAGCGTTAGCGGGGGGGCCTACAATGAGCAGTTCTTC.

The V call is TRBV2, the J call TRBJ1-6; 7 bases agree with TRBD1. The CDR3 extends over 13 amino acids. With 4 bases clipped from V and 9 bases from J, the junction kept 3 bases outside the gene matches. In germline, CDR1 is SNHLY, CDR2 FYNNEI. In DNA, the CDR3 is TGTGCCAGCAGTGGGACAGGCTCTTCACCCCTCCACTTT. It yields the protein CASSGTGSSPLHF. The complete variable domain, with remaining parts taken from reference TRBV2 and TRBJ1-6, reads EPEVTQTPSHQVTQMGQEVILRCVPISNHLYFYWYRQILGQKVEFLVSFYNNEISEKSEIFDDQFSVERPDGSNFTLKIRSTKLEDSAMYFCASSGTGSSPLHFGNGTRLTVT.

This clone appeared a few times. This CDR3 is CASSPGGGNQPQHF. DNA for the CDR3: TGTGCCAGCAGCCCAGGGGGCGGCAATCAGCCCCAGCATTTT. The chain combines TRBV5-4 with TRBJ1-5; 8 bases match TRBD1. Per the germline V gene, CDR1 is SGHNT and CDR2 is YYREEE (reference sequence). Germline trimming cut 4 bases from V and 2 bases from J; bases unmatched to any gene: 2. The CDR3 runs to 14 residues.

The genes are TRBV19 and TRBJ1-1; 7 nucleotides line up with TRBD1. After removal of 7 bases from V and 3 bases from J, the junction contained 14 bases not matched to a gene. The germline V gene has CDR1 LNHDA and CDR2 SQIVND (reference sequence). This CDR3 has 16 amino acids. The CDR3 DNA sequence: TGTGCCAGTACCCGGGGGGGGGACAGAGCGGACACTGAAGCTTTCTTT. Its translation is CASTRGGDRADTEAFF.

This chain's CDR3 is CASSLGWGDGGELFF. The CDR3 DNA follows: TGCGCCAGCAGCCTAGGCTGGGGGGACGGCGGGGAGCTGTTTTTT. J is TRBJ2-2 and V is TRBV5-1; possible D gene TRBD2, 6 bases. The V gene lost 4 bases and the J gene lost 7 bases, with 17 bases spanning the gap. Germline V CDR1 and CDR2: SGHRS, YFSETQ. CDR3 length: 15 residues. Based on the CDR3 plus reference TRBV5-1 and TRBJ2-2, the full variable domain is KAGVTQTPRYLIKTRGQQVTLSCSPISGHRSVSWYQQTPGQGLQFLFEYFSETQRNKGNFPGRFSGRQFSNSRSEMNVSTLELGDSALYLCASSLGWGDGGELFFGEGSRLTVL.

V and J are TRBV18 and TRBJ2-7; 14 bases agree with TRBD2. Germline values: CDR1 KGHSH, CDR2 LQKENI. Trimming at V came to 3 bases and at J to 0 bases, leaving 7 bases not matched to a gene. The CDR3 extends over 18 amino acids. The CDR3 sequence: CASSPRLAGGISSYEQYF. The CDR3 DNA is TGTGCCAGCTCACCTCGACTAGCGGGGGGGATTAGCTCCTACGAGCAGTACTTC.

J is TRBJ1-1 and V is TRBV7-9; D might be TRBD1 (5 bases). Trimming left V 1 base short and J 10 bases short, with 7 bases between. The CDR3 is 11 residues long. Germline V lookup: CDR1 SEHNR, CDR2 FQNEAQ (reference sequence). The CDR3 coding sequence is TGTGCCAGCAGCTTAGACGGGGGAGCTTTCTTT. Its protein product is CASSLDGGAFF.

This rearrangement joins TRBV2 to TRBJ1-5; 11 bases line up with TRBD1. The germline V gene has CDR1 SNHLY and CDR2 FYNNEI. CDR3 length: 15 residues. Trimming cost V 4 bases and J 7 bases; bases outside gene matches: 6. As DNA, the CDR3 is TGTGCCAGCAGTGGGACAGGGGGCGGGGGACAGCCCCAGCATTTT. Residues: CASSGTGGGGQPQHF.

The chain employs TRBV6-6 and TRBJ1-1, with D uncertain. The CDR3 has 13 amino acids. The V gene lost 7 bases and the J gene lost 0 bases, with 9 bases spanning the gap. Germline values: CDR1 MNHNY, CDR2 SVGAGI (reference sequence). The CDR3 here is CASTRTMNTEAFF. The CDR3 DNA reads TGTGCCAGCACCCGGACTATGAACACTGAAGCTTTCTTT.

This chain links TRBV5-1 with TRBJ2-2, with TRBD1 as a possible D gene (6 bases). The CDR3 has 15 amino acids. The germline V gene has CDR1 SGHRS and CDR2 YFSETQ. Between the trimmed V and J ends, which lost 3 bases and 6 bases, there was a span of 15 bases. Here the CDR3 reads CASSSITGSPGELFF. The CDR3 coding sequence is TGCGCCAGCAGCTCCATTACAGGGAGTCCCGGGGAGCTGTTTTTT.

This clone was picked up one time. Here the CDR3 reads CAWRTWTATNEKLFF. CDR3 in DNA: TGTGCCTGGAGAACTTGGACAGCAACTAATGAAAAACTGTTTTTT. The V and J genes are TRBV30 and TRBJ1-4; TRBD1 might be the D (6 bases). The CDR3 loop spans 15 amino acids. Trimming removed 3 bases from V and 0 bases from J, with 11 bases in between. Germline CDR1 and CDR2: GTSNPN and SVGIG (reference sequence).

The CDR3 region is CASSLKRGIVAEAFF. CDR3 coding DNA: TGCGCCAGCAGCTTGAAAAGGGGCATAGTGGCTGAAGCTTTCTTT. The chain combines TRBV5-1 with TRBJ1-1; TRBD1 is a possible D gene (5 bases). The CDR3 is made up of 15 amino acids. Germline CDR1 is SGHRS and CDR2 is YFSETQ. V was cut by 1 base and J by 6 bases, with 16 bases left in between. The full variable domain, with the rest looked up from reference TRBV5-1 and TRBJ1-1, is KAGVTQTPRYLIKTRGQQVTLSCSPISGHRSVSWYQQTPGQGLQFLFEYFSETQRNKGNFPGRFSGRQFSNSRSEMNVSTLELGDSALYLCASSLKRGIVAEAFFGQGTRLTVV.

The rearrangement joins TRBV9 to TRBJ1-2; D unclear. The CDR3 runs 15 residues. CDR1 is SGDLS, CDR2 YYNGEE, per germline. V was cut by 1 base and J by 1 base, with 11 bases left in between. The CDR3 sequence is CASSVQQDINYGYTF. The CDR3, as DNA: TGTGCCAGCAGCGTACAACAAGACATTAACTATGGCTACACCTTC.

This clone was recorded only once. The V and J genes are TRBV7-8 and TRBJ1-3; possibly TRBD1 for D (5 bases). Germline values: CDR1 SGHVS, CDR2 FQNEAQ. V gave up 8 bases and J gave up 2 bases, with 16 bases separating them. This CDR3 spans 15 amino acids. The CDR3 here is CASRAPGTAGNTIYF. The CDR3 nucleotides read TGTGCCAGCCGGGCTCCCGGGACTGCTGGAAACACCATATATTTT. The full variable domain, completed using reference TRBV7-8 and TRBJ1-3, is GAGVSQSPRYKVAKRGQDVALRCDPISGHVSLFWYQQALGQGPEFLTYFQNEAQLDKSGLPSDRFFAERPEGSVSTLKIQRTQQEDSAVYLCASRAPGTAGNTIYFGEGSWLTVV.

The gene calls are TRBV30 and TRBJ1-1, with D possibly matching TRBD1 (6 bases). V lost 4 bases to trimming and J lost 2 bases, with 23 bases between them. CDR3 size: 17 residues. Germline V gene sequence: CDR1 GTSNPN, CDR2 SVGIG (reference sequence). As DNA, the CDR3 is TGTGCCTGGATATTCCGAAGGGGGTTATGGGGAAACACTGAAGCTTTCTTT. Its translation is CAWIFRRGLWGNTEAFF.

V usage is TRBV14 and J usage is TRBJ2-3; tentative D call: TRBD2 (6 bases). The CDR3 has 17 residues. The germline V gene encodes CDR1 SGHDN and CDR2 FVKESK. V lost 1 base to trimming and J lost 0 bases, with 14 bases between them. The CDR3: CASSQGLREASTDTQYF. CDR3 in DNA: TGTGCCAGCAGCCAAGGTCTCAGGGAGGCGAGCACAGATACGCAGTATTTT.

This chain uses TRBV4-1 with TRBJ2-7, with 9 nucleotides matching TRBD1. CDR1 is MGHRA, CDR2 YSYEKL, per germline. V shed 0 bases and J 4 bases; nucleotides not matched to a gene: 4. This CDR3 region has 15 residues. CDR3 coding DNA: TGCGCCAGCAGCCAAGAGGGACAGGGCCGATACGAGCAGTACTTC. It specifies CASSQEGQGRYEQYF.

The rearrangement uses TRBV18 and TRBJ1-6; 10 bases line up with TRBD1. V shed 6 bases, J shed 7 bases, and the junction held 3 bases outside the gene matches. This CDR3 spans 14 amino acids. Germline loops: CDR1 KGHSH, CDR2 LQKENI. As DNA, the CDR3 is TGTGCCAGCTCTAAGACAGGGGGCAATTCACCCCTCCACTTT. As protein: CASSKTGGNSPLHF.

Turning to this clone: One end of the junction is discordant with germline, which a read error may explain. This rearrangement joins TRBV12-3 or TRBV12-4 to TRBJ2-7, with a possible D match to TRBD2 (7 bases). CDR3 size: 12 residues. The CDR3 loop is CASSPRRGGQDF. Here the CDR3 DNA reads TGTGCCAGCAGTCCCAGAAGGGGGGGCCAAGACTTC.

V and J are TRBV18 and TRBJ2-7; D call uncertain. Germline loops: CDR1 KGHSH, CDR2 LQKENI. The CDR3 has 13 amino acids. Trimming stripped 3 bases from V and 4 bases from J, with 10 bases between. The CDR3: CASSPSSLYEQYF. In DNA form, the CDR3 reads TGTGCCAGCTCACCGTCCAGTTTATACGAGCAGTACTTC. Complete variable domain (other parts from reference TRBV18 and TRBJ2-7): NAGVMQNPRHLVRRRGQEARLRCSPMKGHSHVYWYRQLPEEGLKFMVYLQKENIIDESGMPKERFSAEFPKEGPSILRIQQVVRGDSAAYFCASSPSSLYEQYFGPGTRLTVT.